The clone carrying this T cell receptor (beta chain) appeared a single time. The sample belongs to a study of blood T cell repertoires in COVID-19. This CDR3 has 15 residues. Germline V gene data show CDR1 as KGHDR and CDR2 as SFDVKD. Unmatched junction bases numbered 14, after V lost 10 bases and J lost 5 bases. Sequenced by immunoSEQ multiplex PCR; TCRdb stores in-frame clones only, minus some. The sample has around 60,000 clones; 83% are singletons. This receptor was obtained from a man in his fifties with COVID-19, enrolled during active disease. The gene calls are TRBV24-1 and TRBJ1-1; 8 nucleotides align to TRBD1. The sequenced sample was peripheral blood. The CDR3: CATRPATGESTEAFF. The CDR3 coding sequence is TGTGCCACTCGACCGGCGACAGGGGAATCAACTGAAGCTTTCTTT.